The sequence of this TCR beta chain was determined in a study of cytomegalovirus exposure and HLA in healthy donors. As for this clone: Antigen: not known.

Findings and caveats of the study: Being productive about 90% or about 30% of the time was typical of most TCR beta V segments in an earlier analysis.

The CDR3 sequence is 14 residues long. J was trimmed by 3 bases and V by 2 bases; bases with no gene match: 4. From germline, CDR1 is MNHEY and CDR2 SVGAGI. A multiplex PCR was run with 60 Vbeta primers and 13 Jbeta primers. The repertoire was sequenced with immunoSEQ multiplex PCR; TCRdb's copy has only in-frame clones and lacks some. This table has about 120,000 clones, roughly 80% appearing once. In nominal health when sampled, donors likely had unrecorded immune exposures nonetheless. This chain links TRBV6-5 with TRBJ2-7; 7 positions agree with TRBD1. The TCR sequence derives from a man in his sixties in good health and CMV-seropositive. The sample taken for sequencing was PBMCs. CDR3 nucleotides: TGTGCCAGCAGTTACAAGGCAGGGGGCTACGAGCAGTACTTC. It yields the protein CASSYKAGGYEQYF.